Included here is one T cell receptor beta chain sequence, with context. This CDR3 region has 14 residues. Trimming cost V 0 bases and J 0 bases, with 6 bases left between them. CDR1 is SGHTA, CDR2 FQGNSA, per germline. This specimen belongs to a study of blood T cell repertoires in COVID-19. Assay: immunoSEQ multiplex PCR; the TCRdb copy retains only in-frame clones and omits some. The top ten hold about 18% of the sample, which has roughly 100,000 clones, roughly nine tenths seen once. Source material: peripheral blood. The rearrangement joins TRBV7-2 to TRBJ2-7; D is uncertain. The sequence was obtained from a man aged 50 to 59 with acute or convalescent COVID-19. The CDR3 here is CASSLARSSYEQYF. CDR3 coding DNA: TGTGCCAGCAGCTTAGCTCGCAGCTCCTACGAGCAGTACTTC.